What follows is one T cell receptor (beta chain) and its context. As yet, its antigen is unknown. The CDR3 runs 14 residues. From germline, CDR1 is SGHTA and CDR2 FQGNSA. Trimming took 3 bases from V and 3 from J, leaving 10 bases between them. The entry originates in a study of human T cells and chemical hapten exposure. As for the study in general: DPC at 0.01% went onto the upper back in patch tests, read at 6 days. Diagnoses of alopecia areata, totalis or universalis occurred in mostly female patients. Slight differences in pooled library volume were the main source of varying TCR yields across samples. Study-level points and caveats: It should be noted that donors had alopecia, so their immune response may differ from healthy people's.

The time point was: patch test 1, 2 weeks after DPC sensitization. This sample's treatment: therapeutic diphenylcyclopropenone sensitization with weekly scalp DPC. TCRdb re-derived calls from the RACE reads in MiXCR, one entry per CDR3 protein. The repertoire holds roughly 82,000 distinct CDR3 sequences, with 12% as singletons. The chain employs TRBV7-2 and TRBJ2-3, with a weak D call TRBD1 (6 bases). The sample was whole blood, taken in connection with sensitization to the hapten diphenylcyclopropenone (DPC). The receptor was derived from a woman aged 55-75 years with alopecia areata. Some clones in this sample may be carry-over from other donors' samples. CDR3 sequence (DNA): TGTGCCAGCAGCTTGGACAGCCGGACAGATACGCAGTATTTT. Its protein is CASSLDSRTDTQYF.